These 14 T cell receptor beta chains came from one sample sequenced in a study of vaccination and CD4 T cells after COVID-19. The Oncomine TCR Beta short-read assay was applied to DNA of cultured CD4+ T cells. TCRdb re-derived calls from the PCR reads in MiXCR, one entry per CDR3 protein. The sample has around 23,000 distinct CDR3 sequences; around 46% are singletons. Their antigens remain unidentified. Sample time point: late sampling 161 to 241 days after vaccination in a few convalescent patients. The sample's treatment: approximately 11-day PBMC culture with coronavirus spike peptide pools or control peptides (ViraFEST assay). This sample comprised CD4+ T cells from blood, cultured in vitro, obtained about 7 months after SARS-CoV-2 vaccination. These TCRs come from a human donor who had recovered from COVID-19.

The chain recombines TRBV28 with TRBJ2-3; no clear D. The germline V and J ends were trimmed by 5 bases and 7 bases, with 10 bases remaining between them. This CDR3 has 12 residues. Germline V CDR1 and CDR2: MDHEN, SYDVKM. The CDR3 nucleotides read TGTGCCAGCAGTACGAGGAGAAATACGCAGTATTTT. Protein: CASSTRRNTQYF. The whole variable domain, filled in from reference TRBV28 and TRBJ2-3, reads DVKVTQSSRYLVKRTGEKVFLECVQDMDHENMFWYRQDPGLGLRLIYFSYDVKMKEKGDIPEGYSVSREKKERFSLILESASTNQTSMYLCASSTRRNTQYFGPGTRLTVL.

A note on this clonotype: The germline gene is not matched at one end of the junction; a read error may be the cause. V usage is TRBV28 and J usage is TRBJ2-3; 7 bases align to TRBD1. The CDR3 sequence is 15 residues long. Germline V gives CDR1 MDHEN, CDR2 SYDVKM. The CDR3 loop reads CASSLGRGPTVTQYF. CDR3 in DNA: TGTGCCAGCAGTTTAGGAAGGGGGCCCACAGTTACGCAGTATTTT.

The table lists this clonotype with a few counts. The genes are TRBV6-5 and TRBJ2-5, with D perhaps TRBD1 (6 bases). CDR3 length: 14 amino acids. V was pared by 4 bases and J by 5 bases, with 14 bases between. The germline V gene encodes CDR1 MNHEY and CDR2 SVGAGI. In nucleotides, the CDR3 is TGTGCCAGCAGTTCACAGGGCCTCCGGGAGACCCAGTACTTC. Translated, it gives CASSSQGLRETQYF.

The rearrangement uses TRBV20-1 and TRBJ2-7; D is undetermined. The CDR3 runs 14 residues. Trimming left V 1 base short and J 1 base short, with 11 bases between. CDR1 is DFQATT and CDR2 is SNEGSKA in the germline V gene (reference sequence). The CDR3, as DNA: TGCAGTGCTAGAGGGGTTGTCGAATCCTACGAGCAGTACTTC. Residues: CSARGVVESYEQYF.

The J gene is TRBJ1-3, the V gene TRBV20-1; TRBD1 might be the D (6 bases). Per germline, CDR1 DFQATT and CDR2 SNEGSKA (reference sequence). The CDR3 loop spans 15 amino acids. V was pared by 3 bases and J by 0 bases, with 12 bases between. This CDR3 reads CSASPGANSGNTIYF. As DNA, the CDR3 is TGCAGTGCTAGTCCGGGGGCTAACTCTGGAAACACCATATATTTT.

This clonotype occurred a few times. The chain is built from TRBV7-9 and TRBJ1-6, with D perhaps matching TRBD1 (5 bases). There are 13 residues in the CDR3. The germline V gene has CDR1 SEHNR and CDR2 FQNEAQ (reference sequence). Trimming removed 8 bases at V and 5 bases at J, with 10 bases between. The CDR3 here is CASRQWDNSPLHF. CDR3 in DNA: TGTGCCAGCCGACAGTGGGATAATTCACCCCTCCACTTT.

As regards this clonotype: Germline is not matched at one junction end, which may reflect a read error. This sequence joins TRBV6-1 and TRBJ2-7; D remains unclear. The V gene's germline CDR1 is MNHNS and CDR2 SASEGT. This CDR3 is built from 11 residues. The CDR3 spells CASSESLFYEF. CDR3 DNA sequence: TGTGCCAGCAGTGAAAGTCTTTTCTACGAGTTC.

The CDR3 nucleotides are TGTGCCAGCACGACCCCTCCCAATGAGCAGTTCTTC. Protein: CASTTPPNEQFF. The gene calls are TRBV28 and TRBJ2-1; D remains ambiguous. V lost 7 bases, J lost 6 bases, and 10 bases lay in between. The germline CDR1 and CDR2 sequences are MDHEN and SYDVKM. The CDR3 length is 12 residues.

This chain links TRBV15 with TRBJ2-7; D is unclear. V dropped 1 base and J dropped 1 base, with 11 bases sitting between them. The germline V gene encodes CDR1 LNHNV and CDR2 YYDKDF (reference sequence). CDR3 size: 15 residues. The CDR3 here is CATSRAPTASYEQYF. The CDR3 region has the DNA TGTGCCACCAGCAGAGCTCCCACGGCATCCTACGAGCAGTACTTC.

This clonotype came up a few times. The chain combines TRBV7-2 with TRBJ2-7, with TRBD2 matching over 10 bases. The germline V gene encodes CDR1 SGHTA and CDR2 FQGNSA. This CDR3 has 16 residues. Trimming at V came to 5 bases and at J to 0 bases, leaving 7 bases not matched to a gene. The CDR3 DNA follows: TGTGCCAGCAGCCCTCGGACTAGCGGAAGCTCCTACGAGCAGTACTTC. It specifies CASSPRTSGSSYEQYF.

The chain combines TRBV7-9 with TRBJ1-6; a weak D match, TRBD1 (5 bases). Germline CDR1 and CDR2: SEHNR and FQNEAQ (reference sequence). V was pared by 2 bases and J by 14 bases, with 25 bases between. The CDR3 consists of 17 residues. CDR3 sequence (DNA): TGTGCCAGCAGCTTATCACTCGGACACTCCGCCAAATTGGCCCTCCACTTT. This translates into CASSLSLGHSAKLALHF. The full variable domain, its missing parts supplied by reference TRBV7-9 and TRBJ1-6, is DTGVSQNPRHKITKRGQNVTFRCDPISEHNRLYWYRQTLGQGPEFLTYFQNEAQLEKSRLLSDRFSAERPKGSFSTLEIQRTEQGDSAMYLCASSLSLGHSAKLALHFGNGTRLTVT.

The chain combines TRBV20-1 with TRBJ2-7, with 7 bases aligning to TRBD2. Germline assignment: CDR1 DFQATT and CDR2 SNEGSKA (reference sequence). With V trimmed by 3 bases and J by 3 bases, 11 bases remained unmatched. This CDR3 has 15 amino acids. The CDR3 spells CSASGRMGPSYEQYF. The DNA for the CDR3 is TGCAGTGCTAGCGGGAGGATGGGACCGAGCTACGAGCAGTACTTC.

This clonotype came up once. This chain connects TRBV19 to TRBJ2-1; possibly TRBD2 for D (5 bases). Per germline, CDR1 LNHDA and CDR2 SQIVND (reference sequence). The CDR3 loop spans 16 amino acids. Trimming stripped 5 bases from V and 1 base from J, with 15 bases between. CDR3 nucleotide sequence: TGTGCCAGTAGTCCCCGAACGGGGTGGTCCTACAATGAGCAGTTCTTC. Protein sequence: CASSPRTGWSYNEQFF.

This chain joins TRBV6-1 and TRBJ1-1; tentatively, D is TRBD1 (6 bases). This CDR3 spans 11 amino acids. Trimming removed 6 bases at V and 11 bases at J, with 13 bases between. Germline CDR1 MNHNS, CDR2 SASEGT. CDR3 sequence (DNA): TGTGCCAGCAGCCGAACAGGGAGGGCTTTCTTT. As protein: CASSRTGRAFF.